Listed here are 21 T cell receptor beta chains from one sample, sequenced in a study of a mutant IDH1 vaccine in newly diagnosed glioma. The time point: week 5, during vaccination. Vaccination used 300 ug of mutant IDH1 20-mer peptide per dose, with topical imiquimod. Their cognate antigens are unknown. Clones were sequenced by immunoSEQ multiplex PCR, and TCRdb holds only the in-frame ones, with some missing. The sample gives 25,000 to 35,000 clones, approximately 86% of which show up once; about 3.1% is in the top ten. Sample: peripheral blood mononuclear cells (PBMCs), taken from a glioma patient whose treatment included an IDH1 peptide vaccine. Receptor source: a woman between 40 and 55 years old with glioma. Some clones in this sample may be carry-over from other donors' samples.

This chain connects TRBV4-2 to TRBJ1-1; a possible D gene is TRBD1 (6 bases). CDR3 length: 16 amino acids. V lost 3 bases and J lost 3, with 17 bases in between. Germline CDR1 is LGHNA and CDR2 is YNFKEQ. The CDR3 DNA reads TGTGCCAGCAGCCAGGGGCTGGGGGGCTCGGACACTGAAGCTTTCTTT. This translates into CASSQGLGGSDTEAFF.

The chain recombines TRBV5-4 with TRBJ2-5, with 7 bases lining up with TRBD1. V lost 4 bases and J lost 1; bases outside the gene matches: 7. From germline, CDR1 is SGHNT and CDR2 YYREEE (reference sequence). This CDR3 has 15 amino acids. The CDR3 protein is CASSRYRGAQETQYF. The DNA of the CDR3 is TGTGCCAGCAGCCGATACAGGGGAGCCCAAGAGACCCAGTACTTC.

The J gene is TRBJ1-2, the V gene TRBV4-3, with D possibly TRBD1 on 5 matching bases. The CDR3 length is 15 residues. Trimming took off 4 bases at V and 5 bases at J, with 17 bases between the two ends. Germline values: CDR1 LGHNA, CDR2 YSLEER. The CDR3 DNA is TGCGCCAGCAGCCGCCAGGGAGGAGGCCTTTATGGCTACACCTTC. This codes for CASSRQGGGLYGYTF.

A single count supports this clone. The chain couples TRBV7-9 to TRBJ2-1; 10 bases fit TRBD1. The CDR3 runs to 16 residues. The trim removed 3 bases at V and 5 bases at J, leaving 7 bases unmatched. The germline gives CDR1 SEHNR, CDR2 FQNEAQ (reference sequence). CDR3 amino acids: CASSFRRTGGDNEQFF. In nucleotides, the CDR3 is TGTGCCAGCAGCTTTAGGAGGACAGGGGGAGACAATGAGCAGTTCTTC.

This chain uses TRBV19 with TRBJ1-1; D remains ambiguous. Germline CDR1 and CDR2: LNHDA and SQIVND (reference sequence). This CDR3 has 15 amino acids. V was clipped by 1 base and J by 0 bases, with 9 bases between them. This chain's CDR3 is CASSIGKGLNTEAFF. The DNA of the CDR3 is TGTGCCAGTAGTATAGGTAAGGGATTGAACACTGAAGCTTTCTTT.

This clone appeared a few times. The rearrangement joins TRBV7-6 to TRBJ2-3; 9 nucleotides agree with TRBD1. Unmatched junction bases numbered 4, after V lost 1 base and J lost 5 bases. The CDR3 consists of 15 residues. Germline V lookup: CDR1 SGHVS, CDR2 FNYEAQ. CDR3 amino acids: CASSLGTGEGDTQYF. The CDR3 DNA follows: TGTGCCAGCAGCTTAGGGACAGGGGAAGGAGATACGCAGTATTTT.

The rearrangement uses TRBV29-1 and TRBJ2-1; 11 bases align to TRBD2. V lost 7 bases, J lost 6 bases, and 2 bases stayed unmatched. CDR3 length equals 12 residues. The germline CDR1 and CDR2 sequences are SQVTM and ANQGSEA. Written as DNA, the CDR3 is TGCAGCGCTGGGACTAGCGGCAATGAGCAGTTCTTC. Translating gives CSAGTSGNEQFF.

This sequence joins TRBV18 and TRBJ1-5; D gene uncertain. CDR1 is KGHSH and CDR2 is LQKENI in the germline V gene. The length of the CDR3 is 14 residues. Trimming took 2 bases from V and 7 from J, leaving 12 bases between them. The CDR3 here is CASSPGGVMQPQHF. CDR3 coding DNA: TGTGCCAGCTCACCAGGCGGGGTCATGCAGCCCCAGCATTTT.

This chain uses TRBV4-1 with TRBJ2-2; TRBD2 might be the D (6 bases). This CDR3 contains 14 residues. V was shortened by 4 bases and J by 2 bases, with 8 bases between the two germline ends. Germline loops: CDR1 MGHRA, CDR2 YSYEKL. CDR3 DNA sequence: TGCGCCAGCAGCCCGGGGGTTAACACCGGGGAGCTGTTTTTT. It encodes CASSPGVNTGELFF.

This rearrangement joins TRBV10-3 to TRBJ2-1; D call uncertain. The CDR3 runs to 13 residues. The germline V gene encodes CDR1 ENHRY and CDR2 SYGVKD. V was cut by 8 bases and J by 10 bases, with 18 bases left in between. The CDR3 DNA is TGTGCCATCGGGCAAGCTGGAGCCCGCGAGCAGTTCTTC. This translates into CAIGQAGAREQFF.

The CDR3 reads CASSRRQGPYEQYF. DNA for the CDR3: TGTGCCAGCTCACGCAGACAGGGCCCATACGAGCAGTACTTC. This rearrangement joins TRBV18 to TRBJ2-5; TRBD1 matches 7 bases. Judging by the DNA end, TRBJ2-7 fits better; the J call may be wrong. This CDR3 contains 14 residues. The germline gives CDR1 KGHSH, CDR2 LQKENI.

This chain links TRBV28 with TRBJ2-7, with no clear D. V was clipped by 5 bases and J by 3 bases, with 8 bases between them. Germline V gene sequence: CDR1 MDHEN, CDR2 SYDVKM. The CDR3 contains 12 residues. The CDR3 DNA is TGTGCCAGCAGTCGTGCCTTCTACGAGCAGTACTTC. Amino acids: CASSRAFYEQYF.

In this sample, this clone turned up a few times. This sequence joins TRBV28 and TRBJ1-1; D remains ambiguous. Germline-derived CDR1 and CDR2 are MDHEN and SYDVKM. The CDR3 contains 15 residues. The germline V and J ends were trimmed by 6 bases and 0 bases, with 14 bases remaining between them. CDR3 DNA sequence: TGTGCCAGCAGCCGCCCGGTAGCCTTGAACACTGAAGCTTTCTTT. Its protein is CASSRPVALNTEAFF.

The V call is TRBV19, the J call TRBJ1-5; 7 nucleotides match TRBD1. This CDR3 has 14 amino acids. The ends lost 5 bases at V and 3 bases at J; junction bases unmatched: 4. Germline V gives CDR1 LNHDA, CDR2 SQIVND (reference sequence). The CDR3 DNA reads TGTGCCAGTAGTTCGGGACAGAACAATCAGCCCCAGCATTTT. Encoded protein: CASSSGQNNQPQHF.

This rearrangement joins TRBV5-4 to TRBJ2-1; 7 positions match TRBD2. Trimming at V came to 0 bases and at J to 0 bases, leaving 0 bases not matched to a gene. This CDR3 comprises 15 residues. The germline V gene encodes CDR1 SGHNT and CDR2 YYREEE (reference sequence). The CDR3 DNA sequence: TGTGCCAGCAGCTTGGGCGGGGGCTCCTACAATGAGCAGTTCTTC. This gives the protein CASSLGGGSYNEQFF.

This chain joins TRBV4-3 and TRBJ2-7, with D perhaps TRBD1 or TRBD2 (5 bases each). CDR1 LGHNA and CDR2 YSLEER come from the germline V gene. V was cut by 2 bases and J by 5 bases, with 16 bases left in between. This CDR3 has 15 residues. This chain's CDR3 is CASSQRDGRGHEQYF. CDR3 DNA sequence: TGCGCCAGCAGCCAAAGGGACGGACGGGGCCACGAGCAGTACTTC.

CDR3 nucleotide sequence: TGTGCCAGCAGCTTAAACACAGGGGGAGCTAACTATGGCTACACCTTC. Its protein product is CASSLNTGGANYGYTF. The V call is TRBV5-6, the J call TRBJ1-2, with 8 positions matching TRBD1. Germline trimming cut 2 bases from V and 0 bases from J; bases unmatched to any gene: 6. The CDR3 has 16 amino acids. Germline-derived CDR1 and CDR2 are SGHDT and YYEEEE. Complete variable domain (other parts from reference TRBV5-6 and TRBJ1-2): DAGVTQSPTHLIKTRGQQVTLRCSPKSGHDTVSWYQQALGQGPQFIFQYYEEEERQRGNFPDRFSGHQFPNYSSELNVNALLLGDSALYLCASSLNTGGANYGYTFGSGTRLTVV.

This sequence joins TRBV7-2 and TRBJ2-7; no clear D gene. CDR3 length: 12 amino acids. Germline assignment: CDR1 SGHTA and CDR2 FQGNSA. Trimming removed 4 bases at V and 4 bases at J, with 8 bases between. The CDR3 nucleotides read TGTGCCAGCAGCTCAGACCCATACGAGCAGTACTTC. Amino acid sequence: CASSSDPYEQYF. Variable domain in full (rest from reference TRBV7-2 and TRBJ2-7): GAGVSQSPSNKVTEKGKDVELRCDPISGHTALYWYRQSLGQGLEFLIYFQGNSAPDKSGLPSDRFSAERTGGSVSTLTIQRTQQEDSAVYLCASSSDPYEQYFGPGTRLTVT.

The chain links TRBV2 to TRBJ2-1; TRBD2 matches 9 bases. CDR3 length equals 14 residues. Germline V gives CDR1 SNHLY, CDR2 FYNNEI. The J segment lost 9 bases and the V segment lost 7 bases, leaving 10 bases of the junction unmatched. CDR3 protein: CASTFLAGASEQFF. Here the CDR3 DNA reads TGTGCCAGCACCTTCTTAGCGGGAGCTAGTGAGCAGTTCTTC.

The V and J genes are TRBV29-1 and TRBJ2-7; TRBD1 agrees at 10 bases. The ends lost 6 bases at V and 6 bases at J; junction bases unmatched: 8. The CDR3 spans 13 residues. Germline V CDR1 and CDR2: SQVTM, ANQGSEA. CDR3 protein: CSVEPGQGTEQYF. The CDR3 DNA reads TGCAGCGTCGAACCGGGACAGGGGACCGAGCAGTACTTC.

V and J are TRBV18 and TRBJ2-5; D is tentatively TRBD1 or TRBD2 (5 bases each). V was trimmed by 3 bases and J by 4 bases, leaving 12 bases between them. The CDR3 is made up of 14 amino acids. Germline-derived CDR1 and CDR2 are KGHSH and LQKENI. The CDR3 sequence is CASSPSGRAETQYF. In DNA, the CDR3 is TGTGCCAGCTCACCTTCGGGGCGGGCAGAGACCCAGTACTTC.